A single sample is the source of the 9 T cell receptor beta chains below, sequenced in a study of blood T cells in healthy people across ages. The authors ran a second PCR of roughly 6 to 11 cycles using a sample-barcoded 5' primer and a J-beta primer mix. Using its own MiXCR run on the 5' RACE reads, TCRdb lists one record per CDR3 protein. There are about 830,000 distinct CDR3 sequences in the sample; 58% occur only once, and about 20% lies in the top ten. Sequenced input: blood. These receptors originate from a man aged 30 to 45 in good health.

This chain uses TRBV7-2 with TRBJ2-1, with D uncertain. The germline V gene has CDR1 SGHTA and CDR2 FQGNSA. V lost 5 bases and J lost 3, with 14 bases in between. CDR3 length: 15 residues. The CDR3 loop is CASSHGKGSYNEQFF. CDR3 nucleotides: TGTGCCAGCAGCCACGGCAAAGGCAGCTACAATGAGCAGTTCTTC.

The chain is built from TRBV20-1 and TRBJ2-5; tentative D call: TRBD1 (6 bases). CDR3 length: 14 residues. CDR1 and CDR2 from the germline V gene are DFQATT and SNEGSKA (reference sequence). Trimming removed 7 bases at V and 4 bases at J, with 19 bases between. In nucleotides, the CDR3 is TGCAGTGGCCCGGGACATCTCTCTCCAGAGACCCAGTACTTC. Protein product: CSGPGHLSPETQYF.

The J gene is TRBJ2-7, the V gene TRBV7-2; tentative D call: TRBD2 (6 bases). There are 15 residues in the CDR3. V gave up 5 bases and J gave up 3 bases, with 17 bases separating them. CDR1 is SGHTA and CDR2 is FQGNSA in the germline V gene. CDR3 sequence (DNA): TGTGCCAGCAGCCCCACGGCGACTAGTCGCTACGAGCAGTACTTC. Residues: CASSPTATSRYEQYF.

The V and J genes are TRBV9 and TRBJ1-2; D may be TRBD1 (6 bases). The CDR3 spans 14 residues. V lost 4 bases to trimming and J lost 8 bases, with 18 bases between them. The V gene's germline CDR1 is SGDLS and CDR2 YYNGEE. The DNA for the CDR3 is TGTGCCAGCAGCCGAGAAGGGGGATCTGAGGGCTACACCTTC. This encodes CASSREGGSEGYTF.

This clonotype came up a few times. The chain employs TRBV7-2 and TRBJ2-1; weak D call: TRBD1 (6 bases). Trimming took 6 bases from V and 4 from J, leaving 22 bases between them. The V gene's germline CDR1 is SGHTA and CDR2 FQGNSA. This CDR3 region has 17 residues. CDR3 residues: CASSLKSWTAIYNEQFF. CDR3 DNA sequence: TGTGCCAGCAGTCTTAAGAGTTGGACAGCAATTTACAATGAGCAGTTCTTC. The variable domain in full, with the rest retrieved from reference TRBV7-2 and TRBJ2-1, is GAGVSQSPSNKVTEKGKDVELRCDPISGHTALYWYRQSLGQGLEFLIYFQGNSAPDKSGLPSDRFSAERTGGSVSTLTIQRTQQEDSAVYLCASSLKSWTAIYNEQFFGPGTRLTVL.

The chain links TRBV6-6 to TRBJ2-3; D gene unclear. The CDR3 is 15 residues long. Germline assignment: CDR1 MNHNY and CDR2 SVGAGI (reference sequence). Trimming took off 2 bases at V and 0 bases at J, with 9 bases between the two ends. The CDR3 region is CASSYLGVSTDTQYF. CDR3 DNA: TGTGCCAGCAGTTACCTAGGTGTCAGCACAGATACGCAGTATTTT.

With respect to this clonotype: This clone may be a read error of a much larger clone one base away. The chain uses TRBV20-1 and TRBJ2-1; 14 bases align to TRBD2. Germline CDR1 is DFQATT and CDR2 is SNEGSKA (reference sequence). V was clipped by 3 bases and J by 3 bases; unmatched bases: 10. This CDR3 spans 18 amino acids. Here the CDR3 reads CSASNLRLAGGLYNEQFF. For the CDR3, the DNA is TGCAGTGCTAGTAATCTCCGACTAGCGGGAGGGCTCTACAATGAGCAGTTCTTC.

The gene calls are TRBV27 and TRBJ2-5; D could derive from TRBD1 or TRBD2 (5 bases each). Germline CDR1 is MNHEY and CDR2 is SMNVEV (reference sequence). The V end was cut by 1 base, the J end by 4 bases, with 16 bases between. This CDR3 has 16 amino acids. CDR3 region: CASSLYSTERGETQYF. The DNA of the CDR3 is TGTGCCAGCAGTTTATACTCCACGGAGAGGGGAGAGACCCAGTACTTC.

The chain recombines TRBV18 with TRBJ2-4; 7 bases line up with TRBD1. The DNA matches TRBJ2-5 better at its end, which makes the J call doubtful. Per the germline V gene, CDR1 is KGHSH and CDR2 is LQKENI. The CDR3 spans 16 residues. Here the CDR3 reads CASAPPTGQHQETQYF. The CDR3 DNA follows: TGTGCCAGCGCCCCACCAACGGGACAGCACCAAGAGACCCAGTACTTC.